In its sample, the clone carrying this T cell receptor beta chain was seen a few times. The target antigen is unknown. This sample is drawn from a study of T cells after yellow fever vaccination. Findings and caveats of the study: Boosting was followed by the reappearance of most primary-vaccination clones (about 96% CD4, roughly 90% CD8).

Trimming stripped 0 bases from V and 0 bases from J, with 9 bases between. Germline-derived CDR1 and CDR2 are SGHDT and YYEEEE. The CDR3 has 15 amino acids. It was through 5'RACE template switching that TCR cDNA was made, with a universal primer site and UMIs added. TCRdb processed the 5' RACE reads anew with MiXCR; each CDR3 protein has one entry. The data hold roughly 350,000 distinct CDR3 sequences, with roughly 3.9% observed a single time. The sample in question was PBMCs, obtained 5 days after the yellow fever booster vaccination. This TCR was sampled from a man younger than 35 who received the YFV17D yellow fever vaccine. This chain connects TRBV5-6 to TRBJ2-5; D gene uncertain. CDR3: CASSLGPADQETQYF. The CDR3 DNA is TGTGCCAGCAGCTTGGGTCCGGCCGACCAAGAGACCCAGTACTTC.